These 9 T cell receptor beta chains were all obtained from the same sample, sequenced in a study of CD8+CD57+ T cells in acquired aplastic anemia. Sequencing involved patients with CD8+CD57+ cell expansion previously shown by flow cytometry. Investigators profiled TCR beta VDJ and CDR3 from genomic DNA template. TCRdb re-derived calls from the reads in MiXCR, one entry per CDR3 protein. Altogether about 200,000 distinct CDR3 sequences are present, about half being singletons, with the ten largest covering 15% to 20%. Specimen: sorted CD4+, CD8+, or CD8+CD57+ T cells (not recorded which) from PBMCs. The source of these receptors is a human donor with aplastic anemia.

This clonotype showed up many times. The chain has TRBV19 and TRBJ1-2, with D perhaps TRBD1 (6 bases). Trimming removed 5 bases at V and 3 bases at J, with 13 bases between. This CDR3 region has 14 residues. Germline CDR1 is LNHDA and CDR2 is SQIVND (reference sequence). The CDR3 spells CASSRTQGYYGYTF. CDR3 sequence (DNA): TGTGCCAGTAGTCGGACACAGGGTTACTATGGCTACACCTTC.

About this clonotype: Its ends do not fully match the called genes, so a read error is possible. The V gene is TRBV2, the J gene TRBJ2-6; 7 bases are shared with TRBD1. This CDR3 has 15 residues. Germline V lookup: CDR1 SNHLY, CDR2 FYNNEI. The CDR3 here is CASSRNRGGGNVLTF. The CDR3 DNA reads TGTGCCAGCAGCCGTAACAGGGGTGGGGGCAACGTCCTGACTTTC.

V gene TRBV29-1 combines with J gene TRBJ1-1; tentatively, D is TRBD1 (5 bases). The CDR3 has 11 amino acids. CDR1 is SQVTM and CDR2 is ANQGSEA in the germline V gene. The V end was cut by 6 bases, the J end by 11 bases, with 16 bases between. The CDR3 loop is CSVQKGPRAFF. For the CDR3, the DNA is TGCAGCGTCCAAAAGGGGCCTAGGGCTTTCTTT.

This clonotype was detected many times. The chain carries TRBV2 and TRBJ2-1; TRBD2 agrees at 12 bases. The junction had 15 bases not matched to a gene; V was cut back by 3 bases and J by 0 bases. This CDR3 contains 21 residues. The V gene's germline CDR1 is SNHLY and CDR2 FYNNEI. The DNA of the CDR3 is TGTGCCAGCAGTGATTGGGGGGATAGGCTAGCGGGGGGGAGCTCCTACAATGAGCAGTTCTTC. Its translation is CASSDWGDRLAGGSSYNEQFF.

This chain links TRBV7-9 with TRBJ1-4, with 8 bases lining up with TRBD1. Per the germline V gene, CDR1 is SEHNR and CDR2 is FQNEAQ (reference sequence). Unmatched junction bases numbered 12, after V lost 10 bases and J lost 8 bases. The CDR3 covers 14 residues. CDR3 residues: CATTGQGGGEKLFF. CDR3 nucleotides: TGTGCCACCACAGGACAGGGAGGAGGAGAAAAACTGTTTTTT.

Regarding this clonotype: A much bigger clone sits one base away, suggesting this may be a read error. Because it lacks the conserved phenylalanine or tryptophan at the end, this CDR3 is likely a read error. The J gene is TRBJ1-2, the V gene TRBV5-1, with D hard to call. Germline V gives CDR1 SGHRS, CDR2 YFSETQ. This CDR3 is 13 amino acids long. V dropped 2 bases and J dropped 6 bases, with 11 bases sitting between them. In nucleotides, the CDR3 is TGCGCCAGCAGCTTCGGAGGGTTTGATGGCTACACCCTC. The encoded protein is CASSFGGFDGYTL.

Details on this clonotype: The CDR3 does not end in the conserved phenylalanine or tryptophan, so this is likely a read error. The gene calls are TRBV29-1 and TRBJ2-7; D gene uncertain. The germline CDR1 and CDR2 sequences are SQVTM and ANQGSEA. V was pared by 4 bases and J by 2 bases, with 12 bases between. The CDR3 totals 13 residues. Here the CDR3 reads CSVGDGATYEQYL. CDR3 bases: TGCAGCGTTGGTGACGGAGCTACCTACGAGCAGTACCTC.

V gene TRBV6-5 combines with J gene TRBJ2-3; 12 positions agree with TRBD2. The ends lost 6 bases at V and 6 bases at J; junction bases unmatched: 7. The CDR3 is 15 amino acids. The germline V gene encodes CDR1 MNHEY and CDR2 SVGAGI. The DNA for the CDR3 is TGTGCCAGCAGCCCTCTAGCGGGGGGGCCTGATACGCAGTATTTT. Encoded protein: CASSPLAGGPDTQYF.

V is TRBV10-3 and J is TRBJ1-3; maybe TRBD1 (5 bases). Between the trimmed V and J ends, which lost 4 bases and 2 bases, there was a span of 9 bases. The CDR3 length is 14 residues. The germline V gene has CDR1 ENHRY and CDR2 SYGVKD. This chain's CDR3 is CAISVRAPGNTIYF. For the CDR3, the DNA is TGTGCCATCAGTGTCAGGGCACCTGGAAACACCATATATTTT.